Shown below are 4 T cell receptor beta chains from a single sample sequenced in a study of early T cells in non-severe SARS-CoV-2 infection (dated by TCRdb to 2020 to 2022). The library was produced with 5' RACE. The sequencer listed for this sample is NextSeq 500. In-frame beta chains were kept once TCRdb had trimmed the public reads at Q25 with fastp and called clones with MiXCR. A single entry per CDR3 protein holds the most common genes and DNA from its merged rows. The sample has approximately 120,000 distinct CDR3 sequences on record, under 15% of them singletons. 21% of the sample rests with the top ten. Sequences were obtained from whole blood. These TCRs come from an adult who was a healthcare worker with PCR-confirmed SARS-CoV-2 infection or an uninfected control (not recorded which).

This clonotype has a handful of counts. The V gene is TRBV12-3 or TRBV12-4, the J gene TRBJ1-1, with TRBD1 matching 8 bases. The CDR3 extends over 15 amino acids. After removal of 5 bases from V and 0 bases from J, the junction contained 5 bases not matched to a gene. The CDR3 nucleotides read TGTGCCAGCAGTCGTCAGGGGGCATTGAACACTGAAGCTTTCTTT. Protein product: CASSRQGALNTEAFF.

This clonotype was observed a handful of times. J is TRBJ1-1 and V is TRBV2, with unresolved D. This CDR3 is 11 amino acids long. Per the germline V gene, CDR1 is SNHLY and CDR2 is FYNNEI. Trimming removed 7 bases at V and 8 bases at J, with 11 bases between. CDR3 sequence (DNA): TGTGCCAGCAAAAGGACGGCGGAAGCTTTCTTT. It is translated as CASKRTAEAFF.

In this sample, this clonotype turned up a few times. The chain combines TRBV20-1 with TRBJ1-4; D unclear. V was pared by 6 bases and J by 0 bases, with 14 bases between. The length of the CDR3 is 15 residues. Germline lookup yields CDR1 DFQATT and CDR2 SNEGSKA (reference sequence). The CDR3 nucleotides read TGCAGTGCCCCTCGGAGAGCCTCAACTAATGAAAAACTGTTTTTT. Encoded protein: CSAPRRASTNEKLFF.

The chain links TRBV12-3 or TRBV12-4 to TRBJ2-2; D not certain. The CDR3 covers 14 residues. Trimming removed 2 bases from V and 10 bases from J, with 14 bases in between. The CDR3 protein is CASSLMASHEELFF. CDR3 DNA sequence: TGTGCCAGCAGTTTAATGGCGTCCCACGAGGAGCTGTTTTTT.